This TCR beta chain was documented in a study of cytomegalovirus exposure and HLA in healthy donors. Study-level background: Among about 179 million T cells, an earlier analysis found 117 million unique TCR beta sequences. Most donors, more than 80% of approximately 400 genotyped, fell in the Caucasian-associated ancestry cluster. Broader study findings: Other equally common chains were less clonally expanded than HLA-associated TCR beta chains, a later analysis showed.

The CDR3 is 15 amino acids. V dropped 3 bases and J dropped 0 bases, with 10 bases sitting between them. Germline V CDR1 and CDR2: SGHRS, YFSETQ. Remarks on this clone: The antigen remains undetermined.

Use of 60 Vbeta and 13 Jbeta primers characterized the PCR. Libraries were prepared by immunoSEQ multiplex PCR; TCRdb keeps only in-frame clonotypes and omits some of them. Of about 200,000 clones listed, more than 60% are singletons. The V call is TRBV5-1, the J call TRBJ2-1; weak D call: TRBD2 (6 bases). The clonotype originates from a man between 40 and 49 years old in good health and CMV-seronegative. Specimen: PBMCs. The CDR3, as DNA: TGCGCCAGCAGCTCCATAGCGGCCTCCTACAATGAGCAGTTCTTC. Amino acids: CASSSIAASYNEQFF.